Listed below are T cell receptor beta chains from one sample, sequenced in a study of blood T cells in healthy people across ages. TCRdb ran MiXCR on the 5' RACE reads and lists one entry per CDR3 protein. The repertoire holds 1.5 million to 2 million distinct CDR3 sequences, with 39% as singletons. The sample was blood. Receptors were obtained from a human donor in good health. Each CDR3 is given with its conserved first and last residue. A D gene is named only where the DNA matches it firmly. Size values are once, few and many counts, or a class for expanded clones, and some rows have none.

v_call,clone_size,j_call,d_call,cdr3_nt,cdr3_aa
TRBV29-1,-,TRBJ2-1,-,TGCAGCGTTGAAAAGGGGCAGGGTGAGCAGTTCTTC,CSVEKGQGEQFF
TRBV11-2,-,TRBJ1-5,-,TGTGCCAGCAGCACCGGGACGCCAAATCAGCCCCAGCATTTT,CASSTGTPNQPQHF
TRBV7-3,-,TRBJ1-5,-,TGTGCCAGCAGGAATGAATGGAATCAGCCCCAGCATTTT,CASRNEWNQPQHF
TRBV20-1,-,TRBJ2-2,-,TGCAGTGCTAGAGAGAACAGGGGAGGCACCAGGGAGCTGTTTTTT,CSARENRGGTRELFF
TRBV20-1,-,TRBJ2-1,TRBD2,TGCAGTGCCTTCTCTAGCGGGATCTCCTACAATGAGCAGTTCTTC,CSAFSSGISYNEQFF
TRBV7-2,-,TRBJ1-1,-,TGTGCCAGCAGCTTAGCTAGGCCAGGGACGGGGAACACTGAAGCTTTCTTT,CASSLARPGTGNTEAFF
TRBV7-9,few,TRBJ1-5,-,TGTGCCAGCAGCTTAGTCGAGACAGGCTCGTACAATCAGCCCCAGCATTTT,CASSLVETGSYNQPQHF
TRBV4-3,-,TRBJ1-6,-,TGCGCCAGCAGCCAGGACATCAACCGGGACATAGTTTCACCCCTCCACTTT,CASSQDINRDIVSPLHF
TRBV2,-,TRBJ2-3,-,TGTGCCAGCAGAGTCGGAGGACAACATTGGGAAGATACGCAGTATTTT,CASRVGGQHWEDTQYF
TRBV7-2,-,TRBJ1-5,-,TGTGCCAGCAGCCCATTCACCGGAGCCCCACCTAAACCCCAGCATTTT,CASSPFTGAPPKPQHF
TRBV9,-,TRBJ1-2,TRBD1,TGTGCCAGCAGCGTCACAGGGGGCTTAAACTATGGCTACACCTTC,CASSVTGGLNYGYTF
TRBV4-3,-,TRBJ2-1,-,TGCGCCAGCAGCCAAGATCAGGGGGGGATGAATGAGCAGTTCTTC,CASSQDQGGMNEQFF
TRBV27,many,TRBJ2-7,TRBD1,TGTGCCAGCAGTTTATCGGCAGGGGGAACCTACGAGCAGTACTTC,CASSLSAGGTYEQYF
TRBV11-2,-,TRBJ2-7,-,TGTGCCAGCAGCTTGGGTGGGGGGTGCTCCTACGAGCAGTACTTC,CASSLGGGCSYEQYF
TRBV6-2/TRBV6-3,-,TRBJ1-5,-,TGTGCCAGCAGCAAGGTGGGGGGTCCGAATCAGCCCCAGCATTTT,CASSKVGGPNQPQHF
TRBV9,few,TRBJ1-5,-,TGTGCCAGCAGCATGGACGGTGATAGCAATCAGCCCCAGCATTTT,CASSMDGDSNQPQHF
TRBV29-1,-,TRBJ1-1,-,TGCAGCGTTGGGGGGCAGGGCACTGAAGCTTTCTTT,CSVGGQGTEAFF
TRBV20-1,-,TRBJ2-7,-,TGCAGTGCTAGAGATCCGTTGGGCCCTCGGATCGACGAGCAGTACTTC,CSARDPLGPRIDEQYF
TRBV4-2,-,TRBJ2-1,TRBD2,TGTGCCAGCAGCCAAGTCGAGTCCAGCGGGGGGCATGAGCAGTTCTTC,CASSQVESSGGHEQFF
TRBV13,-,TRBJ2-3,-,TGTGCCAGCAGCCCCCGTTTAGCGTCGACAGATACGCAGTATTTT,CASSPRLASTDTQYF
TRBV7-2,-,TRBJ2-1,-,TGTGCCAGCACCACCGGTTTATTCGGGAACAATGAGCAGTTCTTC,CASTTGLFGNNEQFF
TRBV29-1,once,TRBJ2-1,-,TGCAGCGTTGAAGATCTCGGGACCCAGGAGCAGTTCTTC,CSVEDLGTQEQFF
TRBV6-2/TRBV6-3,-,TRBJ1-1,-,TGTGCCAGCAGTTACCATAGGGTCCCCCGAGGAGCTTTCTTT,CASSYHRVPRGAFF
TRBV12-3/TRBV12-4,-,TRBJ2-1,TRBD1,TGTGCCAGCAGACACAGGGGGCTGGGGTACAATGAGCAGTTCTTC,CASRHRGLGYNEQFF
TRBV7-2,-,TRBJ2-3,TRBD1,TGTGCCAGCAGCTTTTCGACAGGGGGCTTAGGCGATACGCAGTATTTT,CASSFSTGGLGDTQYF
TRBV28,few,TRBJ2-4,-,TGTGCCAGCAGTTTTTATGGGTTTGCCAAAAACATTCAGTACTTC,CASSFYGFAKNIQYF
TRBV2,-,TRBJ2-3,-,TGTGCCAGCAGTGAAGGCGGGAAACTATACACAGATACGCAGTATTTT,CASSEGGKLYTDTQYF
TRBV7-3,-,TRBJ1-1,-,TGTGCCAGCAGCTTAATTGCAGGGTCTCTGAGGAACACTGAAGCTTTCTTT,CASSLIAGSLRNTEAFF